These T cell receptor beta chains were read from a single sample in a study of T cell responses to AZD1222 COVID-19 vaccine. Method: immunoSEQ multiplex PCR; TCRdb's copy keeps in-frame clones and lacks some. Among 95,000 to 110,000 clones listed, about 85% were seen once. The starting material was peripheral blood, obtained 28 days after the second AZD1222 dose. The source of these receptors is an adult who received the AZD1222 COVID-19 vaccine. The CDR3 runs from the conserved cysteine through the conserved F or W. D genes are given only for firm matches. Clone size is given for some rows only: seen once, a few or many times, or a class if the clone is expanded.

V	J	size	D	DNA	CDR3
TRBV11-2	TRBJ1-6	once	NA	TGTGCCAGCAGCTCGGTCGGGTACCTCGGACCCCTCCACTTT	CASSSVGYLGPLHF
TRBV6-5	TRBJ1-2	NA	NA	TGTGCCAGCAGTTTATACAGTAGCTATGGCTACACCTTC	CASSLYSSYGYTF
TRBV20-1	TRBJ2-5	NA	NA	TGCAGTGCTAGTAGGGGCCGGGAGACCCAGTACTTC	CSASRGRETQYF
TRBV11-3	TRBJ1-1	NA	TRBD1	TGTGCCAGCAGCACAGGACAGGGCACTGAAGCTTTCTTT	CASSTGQGTEAFF
TRBV19	TRBJ2-3	once	NA	TGTGCCAGTAGTATATTCGGGGGCAGGGTGGGGGATACGCAGTATTTT	CASSIFGGRVGDTQYF
TRBV6-1	TRBJ2-7	NA	TRBD2	TGTGCCAGCAACCCTAGCGGGGACTACGAGCAGTACTTC	CASNPSGDYEQYF
TRBV28	TRBJ2-5	once	NA	TGTGCCAGCAGTTTATTTGGGGTAGGGCGCCAAGAGACCCAGTACTTC	CASSLFGVGRQETQYF
TRBV7-3	TRBJ2-3	NA	NA	TGTGCCAGCAGGGCGGGGCCTAACACAGATACGCAGTATTTT	CASRAGPNTDTQYF
TRBV29-1	TRBJ1-1	NA	NA	TGCAGCGTTTCCCCTAGGACAGAGAACACTGAAGCTTTCTTT	CSVSPRTENTEAFF
TRBV9	TRBJ1-1	NA	NA	TGTGCCAGCAGCCCGACCCCGGGGTCGAACACTGAAGCTTTCTTT	CASSPTPGSNTEAFF
TRBV19	TRBJ1-3	NA	NA	TGTGCCAGTAGTATAACCCCAAGTTCCTCTGGAAACACCATATATTTT	CASSITPSSSGNTIYF
TRBV3-1/TRBV3-2	TRBJ2-1	NA	NA	TGTGCCAGCAGCCTTGGAGGTCTAGTGCGCTACAATGAGCAGTTCTTC	CASSLGGLVRYNEQFF
TRBV24-1	TRBJ1-2	NA	NA	TGTGCCACCAGTGAGCCAGGGGCGAGAGGCTACACCTTC	CATSEPGARGYTF
TRBV5-1	TRBJ2-5	NA	NA	TGCGCCAGCAGCATACACCAAGAGACCCAGTACTTC	CASSIHQETQYF